This T cell receptor (beta chain) was captured in a study of cytomegalovirus exposure and HLA in healthy donors. Researchers ran the PCR with 60 Vbeta and 13 Jbeta primers. Produced via immunoSEQ multiplex PCR; TCRdb's table is partial and in-frame only. The table records 150,000 to 200,000 clones, roughly 87% of them present only once. Study results and limitations: Productive status was seen about 90% or about 30% of the time for most TCR beta V segments in an earlier analysis.

Note on this clone: The antigen remains undetermined.

With 1 base clipped from V and 5 bases from J, the junction kept 10 bases outside the gene matches. The CDR3 is 16 residues long. Looked up from germline, CDR1 is SGHVS and CDR2 is FNYEAQ. This TCR was sampled from a girl under two years old in good health and CMV-seronegative. Sequencing was performed on PBMCs. The gene calls are TRBV7-6 and TRBJ2-5; the match to TRBD1 covers 7 bases. The CDR3 is CASSLGRTGLRETQYF. The CDR3 DNA follows: TGTGCCAGCAGCTTAGGTCGGACAGGCCTTAGGGAGACCCAGTACTTC.